This T cell receptor (beta chain) was observed in a study of tumor-infiltrating lymphocytes in primary liver carcinoma (dated by TCRdb to the late 2010s). For the study in its entirety: Of the five patients, three men and two women aged 30 to 69 years, four had hepatocellular carcinoma and one had combined HCC and intrahepatic cholangiocarcinoma. Technical replicate repertoires showed high reproducibility, with mean shared-clone rates approximately 0.87 and correlation coefficients above 0.95. Samples yielded roughly 3.65 to 7.13 million productive TCRbeta reads; read depth did not differ significantly between tissue types. TCRbeta repertoire sequencing covered about 35 specimens from 5 patients: 25 or so tumor regions, 5 adjacent noncancerous liver tissues and 5 peripheral blood samples. Across five regions of each liver tumor, along with adjacent normal tissue and blood, the study brought together TCRbeta repertoire sequencing, expression microarrays and whole-exome sequencing. Tumors of the five patients were stage T1-T3 N0M0 with maximum diameters of roughly 4.2 to 11 cm. Overall study results and their limits: Only the TCR beta chain was sequenced, so true repertoire diversity is likely underestimated because unpaired alpha chains were not captured. Compared with blood, tumors had a significantly larger share of the repertoire taken up by the top 250 clones (p = 0.039). With just a few patients in the study, the authors point out that the findings should be validated in a larger study. Because the samples were bulk and unsorted, CD4+ and CD8+ T cell repertoires could not be compared. Pairs of tumor regions showed greater repertoire overlap (mean roughly 35%) than tumor-adjacent pairs (approximately 17%) or tumor-blood pairs (approximately 14%), which is consistent with antigen-driven expansion.

CDR3 length: 15 amino acids, cysteine to phenylalanine. The CDR3 DNA has 45 bases and is translated from base 1. CDR1 and CDR2 were assigned from the germline V gene (reference sequence) as SEHNR and FQNEAQ. As regards this clonotype: Its antigen remains unidentified. This may stem from a read error, because a much larger clone lies one nucleotide away.

Without any cell sorting, total RNA and DNA were co-extracted from around 18-30 mg of bulk tissue using the AllPrep DNA/RNA mini kit. Between late 2015 and March 2016, roughly 5 patients in China with histopathologically diagnosed primary liver carcinoma had their tumors surgically resected. At the time of sampling, the patients were treatment-naive and had chronic HBV infection. Fresh tumor and adjacent tissue pieces were bisected; one half was stored in RNAlater at -80°C, the other sent for histology. A constant-region primer and ProtoScript II reverse transcriptase were used to reverse-transcribe TCRbeta-specific cDNA from roughly 0.5 ug total RNA. Construction of the TCRbeta libraries relied on three nested rounds of multiplex PCR, following a slightly modified ARM-PCR procedure. Multiplex TRBV1-TRBV30 forward primers and a Cbeta reverse primer were used in the first two PCR rounds, each of which was run for 10 to 11 cycles. Sample barcodes and Illumina adapters were attached in a final 25-cycle PCR using Deep VentR polymerase. Before sequencing, amplicons of 200-500 bp were purified from gel using a QIAquick gel extraction kit. An Illumina HiSeq 2500 was used to sequence the TCRbeta amplicons, generating 250-bp paired-end reads. Per the original workflow: Reads were quality-trimmed with Trimmomatic v0.33, and paired reads were merged with FLASH v1.2.11 to recover full CDR3 sequences. MiGEC v1.2.1b assigned V, D and J germline segments to the rearranged TCRbeta sequences. Clonotype statistics, along with Shannon-Wiener diversity indices, were calculated using VDJtools v1.0.0. To cut down on sampling bias, every analysis after diversity analysis relied on just the 250 most abundant clonotypes from each sample. TCRdb itself trimmed the public reads at Q25 with fastp, ran MiXCR and retained productive beta chains. When rows share a CDR3 protein, they turn into one entry using the most common DNA and genes. The V and J calls, along with clone size, are taken from TCRdb and not from the paper's own processing. Across this sample there are about 44,000 distinct CDR3 sequences, with roughly 73% seen only once. The leading ten clones occupy 35% to 45% of the sample.

The chain was built from TRBV7-9 and TRBJ1-2; the D gene is perhaps TRBD1, from 5 matching bases. Specimen: tumor-adjacent normal liver tissue. The sequence came from a woman under 40 with primary liver carcinoma and hepatitis B virus infection. The CDR3 corresponds to CASSPSGDRIIGYAF. DNA sequence: TGTGCCAGCAGCCCCAGCGGGGACCGCATAATTGGCTACGCCTTC.